The 21 T cell receptor beta chains below all came from one sample that was sequenced in a study of T cell changes during pregnancy in multiple sclerosis. Profiled with immunoSEQ multiplex PCR; TCRdb holds only in-frame clones, not every one. The sample lists more than 40,000 clones; approximately 94% were seen once. Sequenced material: CD8+ T cells from peripheral blood mononuclear cells, taken in the first trimester of pregnancy. The receptors derive from a female donor with multiple sclerosis, enrolled in a pregnancy study.

Details on this clone: An end of the junction does not agree with germline; a read error may underlie this. The CDR3 reads CASSDSRPSSF. CDR3 nucleotides: TGTGCCAGCAGTGACTCGAGGCCAAGCTCCTTC. This chain links TRBV6-4 with TRBJ2-7, with D unresolved. The germline V gene has CDR1 MRHNA and CDR2 SNTAGT. This CDR3 spans 11 amino acids.

The chain recombines TRBV9 with TRBJ2-7, with a weak D call TRBD2 (5 bases). The V gene's germline CDR1 is SGDLS and CDR2 YYNGEE. The ends were cut back, 0 bases at V and 3 bases at J, with 13 bases in the middle. CDR3 length: 15 residues. In DNA form, the CDR3 reads TGTGCCAGCAGCGTAGGGACGGGGAATCTCTACGAGCAGTACTTC. Its protein is CASSVGTGNLYEQYF.

The gene calls are TRBV7-3 and TRBJ2-3; 10 bases are a match to TRBD1. CDR3 size: 17 residues. The V gene's germline CDR1 is SGHTA and CDR2 FQGTGA. Trimming cost V 3 bases and J 5 bases; bases outside gene matches: 11. The CDR3 sequence is CASSLPGTGDDGDTQYF. CDR3 nucleotides: TGTGCCAGCAGCTTGCCCGGGACAGGGGACGATGGAGATACGCAGTATTTT.

This chain connects TRBV5-1 to TRBJ1-2; D is possibly TRBD1 (6 bases). CDR3 length equals 21 residues. Germline V gene lookup returns CDR1 SGHRS and CDR2 YFSETQ. Trimming took 1 base from V and 6 from J, leaving 34 bases between them. As DNA, the CDR3 is TGCGCCAGCAGCTTGAGGGACCAACCTCTAGTACAGGGACAATTTGAGGATGGCTACACCTTC. It encodes CASSLRDQPLVQGQFEDGYTF.

The chain links TRBV7-9 to TRBJ2-7; 8 nucleotides agree with TRBD1. This CDR3 spans 14 amino acids. Trimming cost V 5 bases and J 7 bases; bases outside gene matches: 10. The germline CDR1 and CDR2 sequences are SEHNR and FQNEAQ (reference sequence). The CDR3 DNA is TGTGCCAGCAGCGTAACCGGCGACAGGGGTGAGCAGTACTTC. Protein sequence: CASSVTGDRGEQYF.

This clone occurred once. The chain carries TRBV7-9 and TRBJ1-1, with a possible D match to TRBD1 (5 bases). This CDR3 comprises 14 residues. Germline CDR1 reads SEHNR; CDR2 reads FQNEAQ (reference sequence). Trimming removed 4 bases at V and 10 bases at J, with 19 bases between. CDR3 amino acids: CASSSSPDTIGAFF. DNA of the CDR3: TGTGCCAGCAGCTCCTCCCCGGACACCATTGGAGCTTTCTTT.

This chain links TRBV7-6 with TRBJ2-5, with D possibly TRBD2 on 6 matching bases. The V end lost 5 bases, the J end lost 5 bases, and 30 bases lay between the germline ends. Germline CDR1 SGHVS, CDR2 FNYEAQ. CDR3 length: 19 residues. The CDR3 reads CASSIRGGATRVSPETQYF. CDR3 DNA: TGTGCCAGCAGCATTCGAGGAGGGGCAACCCGTGTGAGTCCGGAGACCCAGTACTTC. Combining the CDR3 with reference TRBV7-6 and TRBJ2-5 gives the whole variable domain GAGVSQSPRYKVTKRGQDVALRCDPISGHVSLYWYRQALGQGPEFLTYFNYEAQQDKSGLPNDRFSAERPEGSISTLTIQRTEQRDSAMYRCASSIRGGATRVSPETQYFGPGTRLLVL.

The chain combines TRBV19 with TRBJ2-7; D may be TRBD1 (6 bases). Trimming took off 3 bases at V and 0 bases at J, with 9 bases between the two ends. The CDR3 contains 14 residues. Germline CDR1 and CDR2: LNHDA and SQIVND (reference sequence). Here the CDR3 reads CASSMWDNSYEQYF. The CDR3 DNA is TGTGCCAGTAGTATGTGGGACAACTCCTACGAGCAGTACTTC.

This chain connects TRBV7-2 to TRBJ1-4, with D tentatively TRBD1 (5 bases). The CDR3 loop spans 16 amino acids. Germline-derived CDR1 and CDR2 are SGHTA and FQGNSA. The V end was cut by 4 bases, the J end by 3 bases, with 15 bases between. This chain's CDR3 is CASSSRLGVPNEKLFF. For the CDR3, the DNA is TGTGCCAGCAGCTCCAGACTAGGGGTCCCTAATGAAAAACTGTTTTTT.

As DNA, the CDR3 is TGTGCCAGTAAGTCCGGGAACAGGGCTGATAGCAATCAGCCCCAGCATTTT. It specifies CASKSGNRADSNQPQHF. The chain couples TRBV19 to TRBJ1-5; TRBD1 is a possible D gene (6 bases). The CDR3 extends over 17 amino acids. With 7 bases removed from V and 0 bases from J, the gap between germline ends came to 19 bases. Looked up from germline, CDR1 is LNHDA and CDR2 is SQIVND (reference sequence).

The J gene is TRBJ2-3, the V gene TRBV6-4; maybe TRBD1 (6 bases). This CDR3 has 13 amino acids. Trimming shortened V by 5 bases and J by 3 bases, and 9 bases separated the two germline ends. The germline V gene encodes CDR1 MRHNA and CDR2 SNTAGT. The CDR3: CASSSTGTDTQYF. For the CDR3, the DNA is TGTGCCAGCAGTTCCACAGGGACAGATACGCAGTATTTT.

This clone showed up just a few times. The chain has TRBV27 and TRBJ2-7; 10 nucleotides line up with TRBD2. The length of the CDR3 is 14 residues. V shed 4 bases, J shed 5 bases, and the junction held 5 bases outside the gene matches. Germline values: CDR1 MNHEY, CDR2 SMNVEV (reference sequence). CDR3 loop: CASSSGLAYNEQYF. CDR3 DNA: TGTGCCAGCAGTTCGGGACTAGCGTACAACGAGCAGTACTTC.

V gene TRBV9 combines with J gene TRBJ2-1, with TRBD1 as a possible D gene (6 bases). The V gene's germline CDR1 is SGDLS and CDR2 YYNGEE. CDR3 length equals 14 residues. V was trimmed by 5 bases and J by 2 bases, leaving 11 bases between them. In DNA form, the CDR3 reads TGTGCCAGCAGTCCCGAGGGGGCCTACAATGAGCAGTTCTTC. Protein sequence: CASSPEGAYNEQFF.

Of note for this clone: The same CDR3 is also encoded by other DNA sequences in this sample. The V gene is TRBV6-5, the J gene TRBJ2-2; TRBD1 agrees at 7 bases. J gave up 9 bases and V 1 base, and 8 bases lay outside the gene matches. This CDR3 contains 15 residues. Germline V gives CDR1 MNHEY, CDR2 SVGAGI. This CDR3 is CASSYLTGSSRELFF. CDR3 in DNA: TGTGCCAGCAGTTACTTGACAGGGTCCTCCCGGGAGCTGTTTTTT.

CDR3 sequence (DNA): TGTGCCAGCAGCCACATCGGGACTTATGGCTACGAGCAGTACTTC. It codes for CASSHIGTYGYEQYF. The rearrangement uses TRBV4-2 and TRBJ2-7; D is perhaps TRBD2 (6 bases). From germline, CDR1 is LGHNA and CDR2 YNFKEQ. V was shortened by 3 bases and J by 3 bases, with 15 bases between the two germline ends. The CDR3 covers 15 residues.

The chain recombines TRBV18 with TRBJ2-1; tentatively, D is TRBD2 (5 bases). Trimming stripped 0 bases from V and 7 bases from J, with 7 bases between. The germline CDR1 and CDR2 sequences are KGHSH and LQKENI. This CDR3 has 13 residues. The CDR3 region is CASSPPGGNEQFF. The CDR3 DNA sequence: TGTGCCAGCTCACCACCGGGCGGGAATGAGCAGTTCTTC.

V is TRBV6-6 and J is TRBJ1-5; 8 positions agree with TRBD1. The CDR3 is 16 amino acids. Trimming at V came to 6 bases and at J to 5 bases, leaving 12 bases not matched to a gene. CDR1 MNHNY and CDR2 SVGAGI come from the germline V gene (reference sequence). This chain's CDR3 is CASRGSTGALYQPQHF. CDR3 nucleotides: TGTGCCAGCAGGGGGTCGACAGGGGCCCTTTATCAGCCCCAGCATTTT.

The rearrangement uses TRBV10-3 and TRBJ2-1; 10 bases map to TRBD2. The ends lost 5 bases at V and 1 base at J; junction bases unmatched: 8. Germline lookup yields CDR1 ENHRY and CDR2 SYGVKD. CDR3 size: 17 residues. The CDR3 here is CAISRSGRGQSYNEQFF. CDR3 sequence (DNA): TGTGCCATCAGTAGGAGCGGGAGGGGGCAGTCCTACAATGAGCAGTTCTTC.

The chain uses TRBV7-2 and TRBJ2-7; D might be TRBD2 (5 bases). Germline CDR1 is SGHTA and CDR2 is FQGNSA. This CDR3 region has 13 residues. Trimming pared 5 bases from V and 5 bases from J, leaving 13 bases between. CDR3 in amino acids: CASSHPGSHEQYF. Here the CDR3 DNA reads TGTGCCAGCAGCCACCCGGGAAGCCACGAGCAGTACTTC.

The chain employs TRBV11-1 and TRBJ1-2; no firm D call. The CDR3 covers 12 residues. V lost 5 bases and J lost 0, with 4 bases in between. In germline, CDR1 is SGHAT, CDR2 FQDESV (reference sequence). The CDR3 nucleotides read TGTGCCAGCAGCCCCTCTAACTATGGCTACACCTTC. This sequence encodes CASSPSNYGYTF.

The chain has TRBV27 and TRBJ2-3, with D unclear. The CDR3 runs to 11 residues. V was pared by 8 bases and J by 1 base, with 4 bases between. Germline-derived CDR1 and CDR2 are MNHEY and SMNVEV (reference sequence). CDR3 loop: CASGRTDTQYF. In nucleotides, the CDR3 is TGTGCCAGCGGGCGCACAGATACGCAGTATTTT.